These 21 T cell receptor beta chains share one sample of origin, sequenced in a study of OX40 agonist ivuxolimab in advanced cancers. Data came from immunoSEQ multiplex PCR; TCRdb stores just in-frame clones and leaves some out. Here the sample spans approximately 100,000 clones, less than 95% being singletons. The sequencing used CD4+ or CD8+ T cells sorted from blood, collected in a trial of the OX40 agonist ivuxolimab. The receptor set was obtained from an adult with an advanced solid tumor such as melanoma, head and neck, liver or kidney cancer.

This chain links TRBV5-5 with TRBJ2-7; tentative D call: TRBD2 (5 bases). This CDR3 is built from 16 residues. Between the trimmed V and J ends, which lost 4 bases and 3 bases, there was a span of 20 bases. Germline V CDR1 and CDR2: SGHKS, YYEKEE (reference sequence). CDR3 coding DNA: TGTGCCAGCAGCGGAGGACGGGGTCCAGAAGGCTACGAGCAGTACTTC. Amino acids: CASSGGRGPEGYEQYF.

V is TRBV9 and J is TRBJ2-1; 10 nucleotides align to TRBD2. V shed 4 bases and J 8 bases; nucleotides not matched to a gene: 9. This CDR3 has 15 amino acids. Germline V gene sequence: CDR1 SGDLS, CDR2 YYNGEE. CDR3 residues: CASSPSGRALYEQFF. CDR3 nucleotide sequence: TGTGCCAGCAGCCCGAGCGGGAGGGCCCTCTATGAGCAGTTCTTC.

This chain links TRBV10-3 with TRBJ2-1, with 7 bases aligning to TRBD2. This CDR3 region has 11 residues. V gave up 5 bases and J gave up 13 bases; unmatched junction bases: 5. Germline V gene data show CDR1 as ENHRY and CDR2 as SYGVKD. The CDR3 nucleotides read TGTGCCATCAGTCCTCTAGCGGTTCAGTTCTTC. Protein product: CAISPLAVQFF.

V usage is TRBV21-1 and J usage is TRBJ2-7. TRBV21-1 has pseudogene status. This CDR3 comprises 11 residues. The CDR3 sequence is CASGVSYEQYF. As DNA, the CDR3 is TGTGCCAGCGGGGTCTCCTACGAGCAGTACTTC.

This chain joins TRBV29-1 and TRBJ2-3; D is possibly TRBD1 or TRBD2 (5 bases each). The CDR3 spans 11 residues. The V end lost 7 bases, the J end lost 6 bases, and 11 bases lay between the germline ends. Germline V gene data show CDR1 as SQVTM and CDR2 as ANQGSEA. The CDR3 is CSGWDPDTQYF. The CDR3 DNA is TGCAGCGGGTGGGACCCGGATACGCAGTATTTT.

The chain recombines TRBV7-2 with TRBJ1-5; TRBD1 is a possible D gene (5 bases). Trimming took off 1 base at V and 2 bases at J, with 18 bases between the two ends. The CDR3 extends over 18 amino acids. From germline, CDR1 is SGHTA and CDR2 FQGNSA. The CDR3 here is CASSLVLGRGPRNQPQHF. CDR3 in DNA: TGTGCCAGCAGCTTAGTTTTGGGACGGGGACCCCGCAATCAGCCCCAGCATTTT. The variable domain in full, with the rest retrieved from reference TRBV7-2 and TRBJ1-5, is GAGVSQSPSNKVTEKGKDVELRCDPISGHTALYWYRQSLGQGLEFLIYFQGNSAPDKSGLPSDRFSAERTGGSVSTLTIQRTQQEDSAVYLCASSLVLGRGPRNQPQHFGDGTRLSIL.

The chain employs TRBV4-1 and TRBJ2-7; 9 bases align to TRBD2. With 5 bases clipped from V and 4 bases from J, the junction kept 12 bases outside the gene matches. Germline assignment: CDR1 MGHRA and CDR2 YSYEKL. This CDR3 has 16 amino acids. CDR3 bases: TGCGCCAGCAGCGCCGGAAGCGGGAGGCCGGATTACGAGCAGTACTTC. Translated, it gives CASSAGSGRPDYEQYF.

The chain couples TRBV7-2 to TRBJ2-5, with TRBD1 matching over 11 bases. The V and J ends lost 6 bases and 2 bases, in that order; junction bases with no gene match: 5. CDR3 length: 15 amino acids. Germline V gene sequence: CDR1 SGHTA, CDR2 FQGNSA. Here the CDR3 reads CASSSGQGDQETQYF. The DNA of the CDR3 is TGTGCCAGCAGTTCGGGACAGGGGGATCAAGAGACCCAGTACTTC.

The genes are TRBV7-2 and TRBJ1-5; TRBD1 aligns across 10 bases. J gave up 6 bases and V 1 base, and 6 bases lay outside the gene matches. Germline V gene lookup returns CDR1 SGHTA and CDR2 FQGNSA. The CDR3 is 16 amino acids. As DNA, the CDR3 is TGTGCCAGCAGCTTAGTGGCGACAGGGGGCAGTCAGCCCCAGCATTTT. This encodes CASSLVATGGSQPQHF.

The chain carries TRBV7-2 and TRBJ1-1; D remains unclear. This CDR3 is built from 16 residues. The ends were cut back, 1 base at V and 3 bases at J, with 15 bases in the middle. Germline lookup yields CDR1 SGHTA and CDR2 FQGNSA. The CDR3 bases are TGTGCCAGCAGCTTAGACGGGAATTGGAGGGACACTGAAGCTTTCTTT. Protein product: CASSLDGNWRDTEAFF.

This rearrangement joins TRBV5-4 to TRBJ2-3, with TRBD1 matching over 8 bases. The CDR3 loop spans 17 amino acids. V lost 4 bases to trimming and J lost 1 base; unmatched junction nucleotides: 11. Per the germline V gene, CDR1 is SGHNT and CDR2 is YYREEE (reference sequence). The CDR3 sequence: CASSLGTGRYRTDTQYF. CDR3 nucleotide sequence: TGTGCCAGCAGCCTGGGGACAGGACGATACCGCACAGATACGCAGTATTTT.

J is TRBJ1-3 and V is TRBV7-2; D is undetermined. Looked up from germline, CDR1 is SGHTA and CDR2 is FQGNSA. The CDR3 runs 14 residues. Deletions cut 5 bases from V and 2 bases from J, with 10 bases between. This chain's CDR3 is CASSPDGAGNTIYF. Written as DNA, the CDR3 is TGTGCCAGCAGCCCGGACGGAGCTGGAAACACCATATATTTT.

This clone was found once. J is TRBJ2-3 and V is TRBV19, with a tentative D call TRBD1 (6 bases). The CDR3 totals 15 residues. V was shortened by 5 bases and J by 4 bases, with 16 bases between the two germline ends. CDR1 LNHDA and CDR2 SQIVND come from the germline V gene (reference sequence). The CDR3, as DNA: TGTGCCAGTAGTCACCGGGACACCGGCCCAGATACGCAGTATTTT. Encoded protein: CASSHRDTGPDTQYF.

V and J are TRBV2 and TRBJ2-5; 7 bases align to TRBD1. Unmatched junction bases numbered 3, after V lost 4 bases and J lost 4 bases. The CDR3 consists of 13 residues. Germline CDR1 is SNHLY and CDR2 is FYNNEI. The CDR3 nucleotides are TGTGCCAGCAGTGGCAACAGGGGAGAGACCCAGTACTTC. Protein sequence: CASSGNRGETQYF.

This rearrangement joins TRBV7-8 to TRBJ1-1; D gene uncertain. Trimming took off 5 bases at V and 1 base at J, with 11 bases between the two ends. Germline CDR1 and CDR2: SGHVS and FQNEAQ. The CDR3 contains 14 residues. The CDR3 here is CASSLWQQNTEAFF. The CDR3 region has the DNA TGTGCCAGCAGCCTCTGGCAACAGAACACTGAAGCTTTCTTT.

The CDR3 DNA is TGTGCCAGCAGCCAAGATTATGAAACTGGGGCCAACGTCCTGACTTTC. It translates to CASSQDYETGANVLTF. The chain uses TRBV14 and TRBJ2-6; no clear D gene. CDR1 SGHDN and CDR2 FVKESK come from the germline V gene. Trimming took 0 bases from V and 2 from J, leaving 8 bases between them. CDR3 size: 16 residues.

The rearrangement uses TRBV7-2 and TRBJ2-3; D possibly corresponds to TRBD1 (6 bases). The CDR3 contains 14 residues. The germline V gene has CDR1 SGHTA and CDR2 FQGNSA. V lost 5 bases, J lost 2 bases, and 11 bases lay in between. The chain's CDR3 is CASSPWDNTDTQYF. CDR3 in DNA: TGTGCCAGCAGCCCCTGGGACAACACAGATACGCAGTATTTT.

The chain uses TRBV2 and TRBJ1-1; D is perhaps TRBD1 (6 bases). V lost 6 bases to trimming and J lost 1 base, with 18 bases between them. CDR1 SNHLY and CDR2 FYNNEI come from the germline V gene. The CDR3 totals 16 residues. CDR3 in amino acids: CASRRIQGIGNTEAFF. The CDR3 DNA follows: TGTGCCAGCAGAAGGATACAGGGTATCGGGAACACTGAAGCTTTCTTT.

The chain couples TRBV9 to TRBJ1-2; D is unclear. Germline CDR1 reads SGDLS; CDR2 reads YYNGEE. This CDR3 is 13 amino acids long. Deletions cut 4 bases from V and 4 bases from J, with 11 bases between. CDR3 DNA sequence: TGTGCCAGCAGCTCCACAGAGGTCTATGGCTACACCTTC. This codes for CASSSTEVYGYTF.

J is TRBJ2-1 and V is TRBV18, with D possibly matching TRBD1 (5 bases). V lost 6 bases, J lost 5 bases, and 17 bases lay in between. Per the germline V gene, CDR1 is KGHSH and CDR2 is LQKENI. This CDR3 has 15 residues. DNA of the CDR3: TGTGCCAGCTCCGTAGGACATCCCAGTAACAATGAGCAGTTCTTC. It is translated as CASSVGHPSNNEQFF.

This chain links TRBV9 with TRBJ2-3, with D perhaps TRBD1 or TRBD2 (5 bases each). V was shortened by 0 bases and J by 5 bases, with 7 bases between the two germline ends. CDR1 is SGDLS, CDR2 YYNGEE, per germline. This CDR3 has 13 amino acids. In DNA form, the CDR3 reads TGTGCCAGCAGCGTAGGGGACGGAGATACGCAGTATTTT. Translating it yields CASSVGDGDTQYF.